This passage covers 17 T cell receptor beta chains from one sample sequenced in a study of cytomegalovirus exposure and HLA in healthy donors. Researchers ran the PCR with 60 Vbeta and 13 Jbeta primers. Method: immunoSEQ multiplex PCR; TCRdb's copy keeps in-frame clones and lacks some. This repertoire shows about 160,000 clones, around 77% found once; its top ten account for approximately 1%. The sequenced material came from PBMCs. All receptors derive from a woman in her thirties or forties in good health and CMV-seronegative.

V usage is TRBV7-8 and J usage is TRBJ2-5; D gene uncertain. The CDR3 is 12 amino acids. Germline assignment: CDR1 SGHVS and CDR2 FQNEAQ. V was shortened by 5 bases and J by 4 bases, with 8 bases between the two germline ends. The CDR3 loop is CASSPPGETQYF. CDR3 bases: TGTGCCAGCAGCCCTCCAGGAGAGACCCAGTACTTC. Full variable domain (outside the CDR3, taken from reference TRBV7-8 and TRBJ2-5): GAGVSQSPRYKVAKRGQDVALRCDPISGHVSLFWYQQALGQGPEFLTYFQNEAQLDKSGLPSDRFFAERPEGSVSTLKIQRTQQEDSAVYLCASSPPGETQYFGPGTRLLVL.

The V gene is TRBV11-2, the J gene TRBJ2-3; D possibly corresponds to TRBD2 (5 bases). Germline CDR1 is SGHAT and CDR2 is FQNNGV. The CDR3 runs 14 residues. V dropped 5 bases and J dropped 2 bases, with 11 bases sitting between them. Here the CDR3 reads CASSLPGFTDTQYF. CDR3 nucleotide sequence: TGTGCCAGCAGCCTACCGGGGTTCACAGATACGCAGTATTTT.

The CDR3, as DNA: TGTGCCAGCACTCCCGGGGAAAGGTTGGGCTACACCTTC. This gives the protein CASTPGERLGYTF. The genes are TRBV6-5 and TRBJ1-2, with unresolved D. CDR3 length equals 13 residues. CDR1 and CDR2 from the germline V gene are MNHEY and SVGAGI. The V end was cut by 7 bases, the J end by 8 bases, with 17 bases between.

V and J are TRBV2 and TRBJ1-2, with 7 bases aligning to TRBD1. Germline V CDR1 and CDR2: SNHLY, FYNNEI. V was pared by 6 bases and J by 8 bases, with 12 bases of the junction left unmatched. This CDR3 is 14 amino acids long. CDR3 in amino acids: CASSGDSLIGGYTF. CDR3 in DNA: TGTGCCAGCAGCGGGGACAGCCTTATAGGAGGCTACACCTTC.

The chain joins TRBV5-1 to TRBJ1-1, with TRBD1 matching 8 bases. Germline trimming cut 3 bases from V and 1 base from J; bases unmatched to any gene: 14. This CDR3 comprises 18 residues. CDR1 and CDR2 (germline): SGHRS, YFSETQ. CDR3 nucleotides: TGCGCCAGCAGCTCGGGTAGGACAGGGCAAGGTTCGAACACTGAAGCTTTCTTT. Translating it yields CASSSGRTGQGSNTEAFF.

This clone was picked up one time. The chain carries TRBV7-3 and TRBJ1-2; perhaps TRBD1 as D (6 bases). This CDR3 contains 15 residues. CDR1 is SGHTA and CDR2 is FQGTGA in the germline V gene. V lost 5 bases to trimming and J lost 3 bases, with 16 bases between them. CDR3 nucleotide sequence: TGTGCCAGCAGCCTGCGAGGGGGAATGGACTATGGCTACACCTTC. As protein: CASSLRGGMDYGYTF.

The J gene is TRBJ1-1, the V gene TRBV30; maybe TRBD1 (5 bases). The CDR3 consists of 12 residues. Germline V CDR1 and CDR2: GTSNPN, SVGIG (reference sequence). Trimming shortened V by 0 bases and J by 7 bases, and 9 bases separated the two germline ends. CDR3 sequence: CAWSVQAGEAFF. The CDR3 coding sequence is TGTGCCTGGAGTGTACAGGCAGGTGAAGCTTTCTTT. Full variable domain (missing parts from reference TRBV30 and TRBJ1-1): SQTIHQWPATLVQPVGSPLSLECTVEGTSNPNLYWYRQAAGRGLQLLFYSVGIGQISSEVPQNLSASRPQDRQFILSSKKLLLSDSGFYLCAWSVQAGEAFFGQGTRLTVV.

This chain links TRBV6-1 with TRBJ1-2; D might be TRBD1 (5 bases). Germline CDR1 is MNHNS and CDR2 is SASEGT. The V and J ends lost 6 bases and 2 bases respectively, with 19 bases between them. This CDR3 is 16 amino acids long. CDR3 DNA: TGTGCCAGCAGCGAAATCTACCAGGGTAAAAACTATGGCTACACCTTC. It encodes CASSEIYQGKNYGYTF.

The chain recombines TRBV19 with TRBJ1-1; 8 bases are shared with TRBD1. Trimming removed 4 bases from V and 5 bases from J; junction bases left unmatched: 6. This CDR3 region has 14 residues. The V gene's germline CDR1 is LNHDA and CDR2 SQIVND (reference sequence). The CDR3 sequence is CASSTGQGGTEAFF. The CDR3 DNA sequence: TGTGCCAGTAGTACAGGACAGGGCGGTACTGAAGCTTTCTTT. The variable domain in full, with the rest retrieved from reference TRBV19 and TRBJ1-1, is DGGITQSPKYLFRKEGQNVTLSCEQNLNHDAMYWYRQDPGQGLRLIYYSQIVNDFQKGDIAEGYSVSREKKESFPLTVTSAQKNPTAFYLCASSTGQGGTEAFFGQGTRLTVV.

The chain combines TRBV6-5 with TRBJ2-7, with 10 bases fitting TRBD1. The CDR3 contains 16 residues. V dropped 0 bases and J dropped 3; count of bases not matched to a gene: 5. The germline gives CDR1 MNHEY, CDR2 SVGAGI. In DNA form, the CDR3 reads TGTGCCAGCAGTTACTCCGGGACAGGGGTAAACTACGAGCAGTACTTC. It yields the protein CASSYSGTGVNYEQYF.

The genes are TRBV19 and TRBJ1-4, with 7 positions matching TRBD1. Trimming removed 5 bases from V and 8 bases from J; junction bases left unmatched: 11. Germline CDR1 LNHDA, CDR2 SQIVND (reference sequence). The CDR3 covers 15 residues. The CDR3 region is CASSEDRVGNEKLFF. The CDR3 DNA sequence: TGTGCCAGTAGTGAAGACAGGGTGGGGAACGAAAAACTGTTTTTT.

This clone was observed once. The V call is TRBV25-1, the J call TRBJ1-1; D remains ambiguous. This CDR3 is built from 16 residues. Trimming removed 4 bases at V and 1 base at J, with 16 bases between. CDR1 and CDR2 (germline): MGHDK, SYGVNS. The CDR3 spells CASSASLGRTNTEAFF. CDR3 sequence (DNA): TGTGCCAGCAGTGCGTCATTGGGGAGAACGAACACTGAAGCTTTCTTT.

The chain recombines TRBV28 with TRBJ1-1, with D unclear. This CDR3 spans 13 amino acids. Germline V lookup: CDR1 MDHEN, CDR2 SYDVKM. V was cut by 3 bases and J by 1 base, with 6 bases left in between. CDR3 amino acids: CASSLMRNTEAFF. Written as DNA, the CDR3 is TGTGCCAGCAGTTTGATGAGGAACACTGAAGCTTTCTTT.

This clone was seen just once. The genes are TRBV5-6 and TRBJ1-2; the match to TRBD1 covers 7 bases. This CDR3 has 12 amino acids. Trimming took 6 bases from V and 6 from J; bases not matched to a gene: 5. The germline V gene has CDR1 SGHDT and CDR2 YYEEEE. Here the CDR3 reads CASNRQGNGYTF. The CDR3 nucleotides read TGTGCCAGCAATAGACAGGGAAATGGCTACACCTTC.

J is TRBJ1-1 and V is TRBV9; D is perhaps TRBD1 (6 bases). Germline loops: CDR1 SGDLS, CDR2 YYNGEE. Trimming stripped 2 bases from V and 3 bases from J, with 8 bases between. The CDR3 runs to 13 residues. CDR3 coding DNA: TGTGCCAGCAGCGTGGGGGGGCACACTGAAGCTTTCTTT. Protein: CASSVGGHTEAFF.

The chain couples TRBV13 to TRBJ2-1; a weak D match, TRBD2 (6 bases). V was trimmed by 5 bases and J by 8 bases, leaving 22 bases between them. Germline CDR1 PRHDT, CDR2 FYEKMQ (reference sequence). The CDR3 contains 16 residues. In nucleotides, the CDR3 is TGTGCCAGCAGCACCAAGGAGGCGTACAAGCGGGATGAGCAGTTCTTC. Amino acid sequence: CASSTKEAYKRDEQFF.

This clone was recorded a few times. This sequence joins TRBV7-2 and TRBJ1-4; TRBD1 matches 7 bases. CDR3 size: 14 residues. Germline values: CDR1 SGHTA, CDR2 FQGNSA. The junction had 9 bases not matched to a gene; V was cut back by 4 bases and J by 10 bases. CDR3 coding DNA: TGTGCCAGCAGCTCCAGGGGGTTTTCAGGAAAACTGTTTTTT. It specifies CASSSRGFSGKLFF.